This T cell receptor beta chain was sequenced during a study of blood T cell repertoires in COVID-19 (dated by TCRdb to about 2020). For context, the study as a whole: Samples from collaborators originated in the United States, Italy and Spain and spanned both the acute and convalescent phases of COVID-19. Nearly every sample came with metadata listing a de-identified subject ID, COVID-19 status, age in years and sex. Subjects who had been exposed to COVID-19, were actively infected with it, or had recovered from it provided the deeply sampled blood TCRbeta repertoires that made up the dataset. Where available, HLA class I and class II types were taken from metadata supplied by the sample provider and were not determined by assay-based typing. The prospective study material was composed of cDNA or gDNA derived from T cells, B-cell-depleted T cells, or PBMCs. The repertoires were released in a freely available public database meant as a resource for research on the immune response to SARS-CoV-2. The samples were drawn from two sources: the first 160 participants of the ongoing ImmuneRACE study, and 950 to 1,500 subjects contributed by 6 global collaborators. Beyond this particular receptor, the publication reports: The quantity of clinical and demographic metadata differed by source and by participant and was supplied without curation.

The CDR3, from cysteine to phenylalanine, totals 13 residues. The DNA shown is the 39-base CDR3, in frame from base 1. V ends up 4 bases short and J 2 bases short, with an unmatched junction base count of 1. Each collaborating institution followed its own protocols to collect whole blood in K2EDTA tubes. For TCRbeta analysis, collaborators shipped samples in one of three forms: frozen whole blood, isolated PBMCs, or DNA extracted from either of those sample types. As to this clone: No cognate antigen has been identified for it. No base quality information exists; no much larger clone differs at one position.

The immunoSEQ Assay, a bias-controlled multiplex PCR, was used to amplify TCRbeta CDR3 regions from genomic DNA. The original pipeline was this. The number of nucleated cells in each sample was estimated by amplification of reference gene primers within the assay. To quantify the absolute abundance of each unique TCRbeta CDR3 rearrangement, sequence reads were collapsed and filtered. For each sample, productive Simpson clonality was calculated as the square root of Simpson's diversity index over productive rearrangements. TCRdb stores this immuneACCESS table with in-frame sequences only. Part of the clones is absent; in the studies checked, under half of the shortfall reflects unresolved V genes, and no reason is known for the rest. V and J calls and clone size follow that table, whereas D and trimming were derived from the DNA. The sample includes 50,000 to 60,000 clones, with approximately 91% observed a single time. The ten most abundant clones make up about 8.9% of the sample.

Rearrangement joined TRBV12-3 or TRBV12-4 to TRBJ1-1; 7 middle bases align to TRBD1. The material sequenced was peripheral blood. This TCR derives from a woman older than 75 with acute or convalescent COVID-19. CDR3 region: CASSWDSNTEAFF. The nucleotide sequence is TGTGCCAGCAGTTGGGACAGCAACACTGAAGCTTTCTTT.